These T cell receptor beta chains were read from a single sample in a study of blood T cell repertoires in COVID-19. Profiled with immunoSEQ multiplex PCR; TCRdb holds only in-frame clones, not every one. The sample shows more than 300,000 clones, around 87% of them seen only once. The specimen sequenced was peripheral blood. The receptors shown here come from a middle-aged woman with COVID-19, enrolled during active disease. Both conserved end residues are part of each CDR3. D genes are given only for firm matches. Only part of the rows carry a size: once, few, many, or a class if the clone is expanded.

TRBD2	TRBV28	-	TRBJ2-7	CASSQLAGGGEQYF	TGTGCCAGCAGTCAACTAGCGGGGGGTGGCGAGCAGTACTTC
-	TRBV5-1	-	TRBJ2-7	CASSLVGRGNRWASYEQYF	TGCGCCAGCAGCTTGGTTGGCAGGGGCAACCGATGGGCTTCTTACGAGCAGTACTTC
-	TRBV6-2/TRBV6-3	-	TRBJ1-1	CASSYTPGNTEAFF	TGTGCCAGCAGTTACACGCCAGGGAACACTGAAGCTTTCTTT
TRBD2	TRBV27	once	TRBJ2-7	CASSPEGLVGDEQYF	TGTGCCAGCAGTCCCGAGGGACTAGTTGGAGACGAGCAGTACTTC
-	TRBV18	-	TRBJ2-1	CASSPPAPQGGGEQFF	TGTGCCAGCTCACCACCGGCCCCTCAGGGGGGCGGTGAGCAGTTCTTC
-	TRBV4-3	once	TRBJ2-1	CASSQNNRVSYNEQFF	TGCGCCAGCAGCCAGAACAACAGGGTCTCCTACAATGAGCAGTTCTTC
TRBD1	TRBV2	few	TRBJ2-7	CASSRRTGYYEQYF	TGTGCCAGCAGCCGTCGGACAGGTTACTACGAGCAGTACTTC
TRBD2	TRBV28	-	TRBJ2-4	CASSFIAGYAKNIQYF	TGTGCCAGCAGTTTTATAGCGGGATACGCCAAAAACATTCAGTACTTC
TRBD1	TRBV2	-	TRBJ1-3	CASTGGRTGAGNTIYF	TGTGCCAGCACCGGTGGAAGGACAGGGGCTGGAAACACCATATATTTT
TRBD1	TRBV3-1/TRBV3-2	few	TRBJ2-7	CASSQVQGAGEQYF	TGTGCCAGCAGCCAAGTACAGGGGGCGGGAGAGCAGTACTTC
-	TRBV6-2/TRBV6-3	-	TRBJ2-7	CASSPLYEQYF	TGTGCCAGCAGCCCCCTATACGAGCAGTACTTC
TRBD1	TRBV5-5	-	TRBJ2-2	CASSWTGTETGELFF	TGTGCCAGCAGCTGGACAGGGACGGAAACCGGGGAGCTGTTTTTT
-	TRBV6-5	-	TRBJ1-1	CASSYSRGHDTEAFF	TGTGCCAGCAGTTACTCGAGAGGACATGACACTGAAGCTTTCTTT
TRBD1	TRBV7-3	-	TRBJ1-2	CASSLETGSGYTF	TGTGCCAGCAGCTTAGAGACAGGGTCTGGCTACACCTTC
-	TRBV7-3	-	TRBJ2-3	CASSRAAGYTDTQYF	TGTGCCAGCAGCCGCGCAGCGGGTTACACAGATACGCAGTATTTT
-	TRBV25-1	-	TRBJ2-7	CASSAIGSYEQYF	TGTGCCAGCAGTGCGATCGGCTCCTACGAGCAGTACTTC
-	TRBV5-4	-	TRBJ1-2	CASSPDGLNYGYTF	TGTGCCAGCAGCCCGGACGGACTAAACTATGGCTACACCTTC
TRBD1	TRBV9	once	TRBJ2-3	CASSVVTGASTDTQYF	TGTGCCAGCAGCGTAGTGACAGGGGCTAGCACAGATACGCAGTATTTT
TRBD2	TRBV5-4	-	TRBJ2-1	CASSNLAGALSEQFF	TGTGCCAGCAGCAATCTAGCGGGGGCCCTCTCGGAGCAGTTCTTC
TRBD1	TRBV5-4	few	TRBJ1-4	CASSRDRAQEKLFF	TGTGCCAGCAGCCGTGACAGGGCACAGGAAAAACTGTTTTTT
-	TRBV28	once	TRBJ2-2	CASSSYREGTGELFF	TGTGCCAGCAGTTCGTACAGGGAGGGCACCGGGGAGCTGTTTTTT
TRBD1	TRBV6-5	-	TRBJ1-2	CASRTGGGYGYTF	TGTGCCAGCAGAACAGGGGGCGGCTATGGCTACACCTTC
-	TRBV4-3	-	TRBJ1-5	CASSQERGGPQHF	TGCGCCAGCAGCCAAGAGAGAGGAGGGCCCCAGCATTTT
-	TRBV4-2	-	TRBJ1-3	CASSQDWRGGNTIYF	TGTGCCAGCAGCCAAGATTGGAGGGGTGGAAACACCATATATTTT
-	TRBV6-5	-	TRBJ1-3	CASSFLGSSGNTIYF	TGTGCCAGCAGTTTCTTGGGGAGCTCTGGAAACACCATATATTTT
-	TRBV28	-	TRBJ1-5	CASSFPKGDDQPQHF	TGTGCCAGCAGTTTCCCAAAGGGGGATGATCAGCCCCAGCATTTT
-	TRBV7-2	-	TRBJ2-3	CASSPKRDTDTQYF	TGTGCCAGCAGCCCCAAACGGGACACAGATACGCAGTATTTT
TRBD1	TRBV6-5	-	TRBJ1-1	CASSYTAGQAEAFF	TGTGCCAGCAGTTACACCGCGGGACAGGCTGAAGCTTTCTTT
-	TRBV6-2/TRBV6-3	-	TRBJ2-7	CASSYGQTSTYEQYF	TGTGCCAGCAGTTATGGTCAGACTTCTACCTACGAGCAGTACTTC
-	TRBV6-5	-	TRBJ1-2	CASNLVGQNYGYTF	TGTGCCAGCAATTTAGTAGGACAGAACTATGGCTACACCTTC
-	TRBV11-2	-	TRBJ1-1	CASSFADNTEAFF	TGTGCCAGCAGCTTCGCAGATAACACTGAAGCTTTCTTT
-	TRBV28	-	TRBJ2-3	CASTGGLSDTQYF	TGTGCCAGCACCGGCGGACTGTCAGATACGCAGTATTTT
-	TRBV5-6	-	TRBJ1-1	CASSLAPGAEAFF	TGTGCCAGCAGCTTGGCCCCGGGGGCTGAAGCTTTCTTT
-	TRBV12-5	-	TRBJ1-4	CASGSLLSTATNEKLFF	TGTGCTAGTGGTTCTCTCCTAAGTACGGCAACTAATGAAAAACTGTTTTTT
TRBD1	TRBV7-2	once	TRBJ2-1	CASSGYRGNEQFF	TGTGCCAGCAGCGGCTACAGGGGTAATGAGCAGTTCTTC
-	TRBV29-1	once	TRBJ2-3	CSVEQLGTASTDTQYF	TGCAGCGTTGAACAGTTAGGGACTGCTAGCACAGATACGCAGTATTTT
TRBD1	TRBV7-2	-	TRBJ1-1	CASSLAPGQGNTEAFF	TGTGCCAGCAGCTTAGCCCCGGGACAGGGGAACACTGAAGCTTTCTTT
-	TRBV4-3	-	TRBJ2-3	CASSQGTGTNTQYF	TGCGCCAGCAGCCAAGGGACTGGCACGAATACGCAGTATTTT
TRBD2	TRBV2	-	TRBJ2-7	CARGLAAAYEQYF	TGTGCCAGGGGACTAGCGGCGGCCTACGAGCAGTACTTC
TRBD1	TRBV24-1	-	TRBJ2-2	CATRQGAGELFF	TGTGCCACCAGACAGGGGGCCGGGGAGCTGTTTTTT
TRBD1	TRBV6-5	-	TRBJ1-2	CASSYSTGERGTF	TGTGCCAGCAGTTACTCGACAGGGGAGAGGGGGACCTTC
-	TRBV2	once	TRBJ2-1	CASSESGKPYNEQFF	TGTGCCAGCAGTGAGTCGGGGAAACCCTACAATGAGCAGTTCTTC
TRBD1	TRBV7-2	-	TRBJ2-5	CASSYNRGQETQYF	TGTGCCAGCAGCTATAACAGGGGGCAGGAGACCCAGTACTTC
-	TRBV19	-	TRBJ2-7	CASSMQGTYEQYF	TGTGCCAGTAGTATGCAGGGAACCTACGAGCAGTACTTC
TRBD1	TRBV6-6	-	TRBJ1-5	CASTKQGAGNQPQHF	TGTGCCAGCACTAAACAGGGGGCTGGCAATCAGCCCCAGCATTTT
TRBD1	TRBV5-1	-	TRBJ2-5	CASTLSPTGVSQETQYF	TGCGCCAGCACCCTTAGCCCGACAGGGGTTTCACAAGAGACCCAGTACTTC
-	TRBV18	few	TRBJ1-1	CASSPPSSRNTEAFF	TGTGCCAGCTCACCACCTTCGTCCAGGAACACTGAAGCTTTCTTT
-	TRBV5-6	once	TRBJ2-4	CASSAYPVAKNIQYF	TGTGCCAGCAGCGCATACCCAGTAGCCAAAAACATTCAGTACTTC
-	TRBV4-3	-	TRBJ1-6	CASSIRLRDSNNSPLHF	TGCGCCAGCAGCATTCGTTTACGGGATTCTAATAATTCACCCCTCCACTTT
-	TRBV10-3	-	TRBJ1-2	CAISESDVPLGGYGYTF	TGTGCCATCAGTGAGTCTGACGTACCGCTAGGCGGCTATGGCTACACCTTC
TRBD1	TRBV19	-	TRBJ1-5	CASSLRDSHQPQHF	TGTGCCAGTAGTCTAAGGGACAGTCATCAGCCCCAGCATTTT
-	TRBV6-4	-	TRBJ1-1	CATRRGRDTEAFF	TGTGCCACTCGAAGGGGTCGGGACACTGAAGCTTTCTTT
-	TRBV2	-	TRBJ2-2	CASSEYPPTGDGELFF	TGTGCCAGCAGTGAATACCCCCCGACAGGAGACGGGGAGCTGTTTTTT
-	TRBV5-1	-	TRBJ2-1	CASSLSLPNNEQFF	TGCGCCAGCAGCTTGTCACTACCAAACAATGAGCAGTTCTTC
-	TRBV3-1/TRBV3-2	-	TRBJ1-2	CASSQDWEPAPTF	TGTGCCAGCAGCCAAGATTGGGAGCCTGCTCCCACCTTC